This T cell receptor beta chain was observed in a study of blood T cell repertoires in COVID-19. The overall study: Samples of COVID-19 (acute and convalescent) were obtained from the United States, Italy and Spain.

The V gene's germline CDR1 is KGHDR and CDR2 SFDVKD. CDR3 length equals 15 residues. With 5 bases removed from V and 1 base from J, the gap between germline ends came to 13 bases. Seattle enrolled patients during active infection and tracked them longitudinally. How the authors handled the data: The authors estimated nucleated cell counts from reference gene primer amplification. Sequenced by immunoSEQ multiplex PCR; TCRdb stores in-frame clones only, minus some. The DNA was the basis for D and trimming; V, J and clone size are from that table. This table holds 150,000 to 250,000 clones, roughly 94% found once.

The material sequenced was peripheral blood. V usage is TRBV24-1 and J usage is TRBJ1-1; no clear D gene. This clonotype was sampled from a man aged 30 to 39 with COVID-19, enrolled during active disease. DNA for the CDR3: TGTGCCACCAGTGCGTCACTCGGAGGGAACACTGAAGCTTTCTTT. It codes for CATSASLGGNTEAFF.